These T cell receptor beta chains were read from a single sample in a study of blood T cell repertoires in COVID-19. The protocol was immunoSEQ multiplex PCR, while the TCRdb copy is restricted to in-frame clones and leaves out a portion. This table has a few hundred thousand clones, around 86% appearing once. The source material was peripheral blood. These receptor sequences come from a woman in her 40s who had recovered from COVID-19. The conserved cysteine and the conserved F or W are not part of the CDR3 here.

j_gene: TRBJ2-3; v_gene: TRBV7-8; CDR3aa: ASSPVYGLAATDTQY
j_gene: TRBJ2-5; v_gene: TRBV5-5; CDR3aa: ASSLTGTGIGETQY
j_gene: TRBJ2-5; v_gene: TRBV3-1/TRBV3-2; CDR3aa: ASSQDVGGTQY
j_gene: TRBJ2-7; v_gene: TRBV2; CDR3aa: ASIGRREPYEQY
j_gene: TRBJ2-1; v_gene: TRBV5-1; CDR3aa: ASSSGTSLYNEQF
j_gene: TRBJ1-4; v_gene: TRBV6-1; CDR3aa: ASSEARTGKLF
j_gene: TRBJ2-1; v_gene: TRBV3-1/TRBV3-2; CDR3aa: ASSTPGLQPGNEQF
j_gene: TRBJ1-5; v_gene: TRBV4-2; CDR3aa: ASGQGGSNQPQH
j_gene: TRBJ1-2; v_gene: TRBV3-1/TRBV3-2; CDR3aa: ASSQEGLGGYT
j_gene: TRBJ2-7; v_gene: TRBV19; CDR3aa: ASSNTGGAVEQY
j_gene: TRBJ2-3; v_gene: TRBV10-3; CDR3aa: AISEGLAGADTQY
j_gene: TRBJ2-2; v_gene: TRBV18; CDR3aa: ASSPRPSGRNTGELF
j_gene: TRBJ2-1; v_gene: TRBV11-3; CDR3aa: ASSLVGGRPNNEQF
j_gene: TRBJ1-1; v_gene: TRBV30; CDR3aa: AWGRTGLAF
j_gene: TRBJ2-1; v_gene: TRBV19; CDR3aa: ASSIQREPYNEQF
j_gene: TRBJ2-7; v_gene: TRBV5-1; CDR3aa: ASSLAGGRGSHGYEQY
j_gene: TRBJ2-2; v_gene: TRBV2; CDR3aa: ASSEAGTVNTGELF
j_gene: TRBJ2-5; v_gene: TRBV19; CDR3aa: ASSWLAGQETQY
j_gene: TRBJ2-3; v_gene: TRBV30; CDR3aa: AWSDYLGEGTDTQY